This TCR beta chain was identified in a study of blood T cells in healthy people across ages. Broader study findings: Donor CMV infection status was unknown, possibly confounding age-related changes in expanded clonotypes. Higher diversity, along with more naive CD4+ cells, distinguished long-lived donors from aged donors.

Comment on this clonotype: Its specificity is unknown.

Trimming cost V 2 bases and J 7 bases, with 24 bases left between them. The CDR3 contains 17 residues. The germline CDR1 and CDR2 sequences are SEHNR and FQNEAQ (reference sequence). A sample-barcoded 5' primer and a J-beta primer mix were used in a second PCR of roughly 7 to 11 cycles. MiXCR was run by TCRdb on the 5' RACE reads, yielding one entry per CDR3 protein. There are 1.5 million or so distinct CDR3 sequences in the sample; roughly 45% occur only once, and 7.9% lies in the top ten. The chain links TRBV7-9 to TRBJ2-7; the D gene is possibly TRBD2 (5 bases). This receptor was identified in a woman younger than 35 in good health. Sequencing was performed on blood. DNA of the CDR3: TGTGCCAGCAGCTTATTCGGGGTGTTAGTCTCCTACAATGAGCAGTACTTC. Amino acids: CASSLFGVLVSYNEQYF.